This T cell receptor (beta chain) appears in the sequencing data of a study of T cell responses to AZD1222 COVID-19 vaccine (dated by TCRdb to the early 2020s). Study-level background: TCR sequencing was performed for about 250 trial participants, of whom around 200 were given two doses of AZD1222 and some 26 were given two doses of MenACWY control vaccine. Trial participants were enrolled into age subgroups of 18-55, 56-69 and 70-plus years, which contained approximately 150, 30 and 60 TCR-sequenced participants, respectively.

The CDR3 regions of human TCRbeta chains were analyzed by immunosequencing. In the original analysis: Repertoire TCRs were checked for matches against a reference library of SARS-CoV-2-specific TCRs that had been generated using the MIRA antigen-specificity platform. Breadth was defined as the fraction of unique TCRs that were SARS-CoV-2-associated. Depth was defined as the fraction of total T cells that were SARS-CoV-2-associated. Using the MIRA data, every spike-specific TCR was mapped to the spike region that the TCR reacted to and assigned to either a CD4 or a CD8 class. Log10-transformed breadth and depth values were compared by one-way ANOVA with Sidak's multiple comparisons tests. Here the immuneACCESS table is served through TCRdb, limited to in-frame sequences with V and J called. Missing clones are a known gap in these copies; in checked studies unresolved V genes cover under half, and the rest lacks a known reason. The V and J calls and clone size come from that table; D and trimming were worked out from the DNA. The sample has more than 85,000 clones on record, about 95% of them singletons. The ten top clones hold about 3% of the sample.

According to the study, the label for this sample's time point signals: about 28 days (+/-7) after the second vaccine dose. AZD1222 recipients whose second dose came at about 4 weeks and those whose second dose came at about 12 weeks were combined into one group, since spike-specific TCR depth and breadth did not differ between the two schedules. Samples from vaccinated people were obtained from the UK trials COV001 and COV002, which included a single-blind randomized controlled phase 2/3 trial of AZD1222 (ChAdOx1 nCoV-19) in healthy adults. For TCRbeta chain sequencing, PBMC samples from trial participants were taken at day 0 and at day 28 after the second dose. Overall results and qualifications from the work: Conclusions about previously exposed vaccinees are limited because only six or seven AZD1222 recipients were SARS-CoV-2 seropositive at baseline. Reportedly, almost half of the unique spike-specific TCRs recognized epitopes lying outside the regions that are mutated in the B.1.351 and B.1.1.7 variants. The vaccine-associated CD4 TCRs covered the entire spike protein, and the dominant responses fell in regions 160-218 and 743-854. The 56-69-year group was small, and its depth increase did not reach significance, likely because of low power. Because no samples from the day 14 peak response were available, repertoires could be characterized only after the peak T cell response. Participants were mostly white British, with more females than males. The authors suggested clonal diversity may have been underestimated. Spike-specific TCR breadth and depth rose significantly after two AZD1222 doses compared with day 0 and with MenACWY recipients.

For this clone: Its antigen is currently not known. There are no base qualities to consult, and no much larger clone falls within one base.

V gives up 6 bases and J gives up 1 base, and the segment between their germline ends measures 7 bases. Taken from cysteine to phenylalanine, the CDR3 has 13 residues. Only CDR3 DNA remains: 39 bases, in frame from the first base. Sequences MGHRA (CDR1) and YSYEKL (CDR2) are obtained from the germline V gene. The chain is made from TRBV4-1 and TRBJ1-3; no D gene call is confident. This specimen was peripheral blood, taken 28 days after the second AZD1222 dose. This sequence originates from an adult who received the AZD1222 COVID-19 vaccine. The CDR3 protein sequence reads: CASRWESGNTIYF. The DNA reads as follows: TGCGCCAGCAGATGGGAGTCTGGAAACACCATATATTTT.